This T cell receptor beta chain was obtained from a study of blood T cell repertoires in COVID-19. The overall study: Both acute and convalescent COVID-19 samples were obtained from the United States, Italy and Spain. Sample material is recorded as cDNA or gDNA derived from T cells, B-cell-depleted T cells, or PBMCs.

CDR3 length equals 18 residues. Germline CDR1 is SGHTA and CDR2 is FQGNSA. Unmatched junction bases numbered 7, after V lost 4 bases and J lost 0 bases. Authors' processing steps: Estimation of nucleated cell counts was performed using reference gene primer amplification. This table comes from immunoSEQ multiplex PCR, and its TCRdb copy is limited to in-frame clones, with some not included. The V and J calls and clone size are taken from that table; D and trimming were inferred from the DNA. Among about 71,000 clones, 85% were seen once, and the ten largest hold just over 5%. This clonotype was sampled from a man aged 80 or over with acute or convalescent COVID-19. V is TRBV7-2 and J is TRBJ2-3; 13 bases are shared with TRBD2. Material: peripheral blood. As DNA, the CDR3 is TGTGCCAGCAGCTGGGTTAGGGGACTAGCGGGAAGCACAGATACGCAGTATTTT. Residues: CASSWVRGLAGSTDTQYF. Filled out from reference TRBV7-2 and TRBJ2-3, the complete variable domain reads GAGVSQSPSNKVTEKGKDVELRCDPISGHTALYWYRQSLGQGLEFLIYFQGNSAPDKSGLPSDRFSAERTGGSVSTLTIQRTQQEDSAVYLCASSWVRGLAGSTDTQYFGPGTRLTVL.